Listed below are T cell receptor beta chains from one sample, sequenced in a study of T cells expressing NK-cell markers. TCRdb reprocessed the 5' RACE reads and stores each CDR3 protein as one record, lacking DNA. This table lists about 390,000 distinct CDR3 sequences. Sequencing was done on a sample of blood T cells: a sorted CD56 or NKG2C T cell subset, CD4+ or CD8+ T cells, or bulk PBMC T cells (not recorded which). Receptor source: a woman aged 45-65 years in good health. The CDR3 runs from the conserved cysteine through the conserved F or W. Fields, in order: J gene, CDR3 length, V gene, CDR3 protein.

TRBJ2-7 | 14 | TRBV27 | CASSLLLGDYEQYF
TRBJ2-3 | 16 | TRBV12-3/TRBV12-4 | CASSQNMGGATDTQYF
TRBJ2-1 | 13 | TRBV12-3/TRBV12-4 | CASRHPSDNEQFF
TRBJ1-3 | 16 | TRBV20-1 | CSASLGGGFTGNTIYF
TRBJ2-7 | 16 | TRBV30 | CAWSVIRASGYYEQYF
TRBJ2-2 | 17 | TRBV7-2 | CASSLGTRGPDTGELFF
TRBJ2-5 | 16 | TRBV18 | CASSPPEVRKRETQYF
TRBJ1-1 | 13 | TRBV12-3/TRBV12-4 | CASSFGRNTEAFF
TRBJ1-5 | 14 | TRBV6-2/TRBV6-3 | CASSNEGGNQPQHF
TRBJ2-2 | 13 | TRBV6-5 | CASSSFQAGELFF
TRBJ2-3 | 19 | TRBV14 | CASSQLPGLAGGNTDTQYF
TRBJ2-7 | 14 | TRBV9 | CASSVMVVTVYLYF
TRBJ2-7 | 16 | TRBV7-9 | CASRPPAGQGVVEQYF
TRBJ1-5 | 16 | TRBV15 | CATSRSGGAGNQPQHF
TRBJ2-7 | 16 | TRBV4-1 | CASSQEMGGTKNEQYF
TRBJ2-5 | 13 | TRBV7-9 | CASSLGLHGTQYF
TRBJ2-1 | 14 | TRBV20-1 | CSARRDRVNNEQFF
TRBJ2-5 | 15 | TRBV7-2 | CASSRTANLQETQYF
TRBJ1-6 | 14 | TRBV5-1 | CPSSLETGVSPLHF
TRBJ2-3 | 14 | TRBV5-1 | CASSLSAETDTQYF
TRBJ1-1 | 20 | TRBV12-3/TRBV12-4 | CASSFRGVQGFGPMNTEAFF
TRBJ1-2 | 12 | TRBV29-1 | CSVERDPGGYTF
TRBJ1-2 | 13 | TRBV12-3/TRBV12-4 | CASSSMRGRGETF
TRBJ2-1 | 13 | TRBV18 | CASSRGQGNEQFF